The rows below give T cell receptor beta chains drawn from one sample of a study of OX40 agonist ivuxolimab in advanced cancers. Produced via immunoSEQ multiplex PCR; TCRdb's table is partial and in-frame only. This table holds around 40,000 clones, 70% to 90% found once. Source: CD4+ or CD8+ T cells sorted from blood, taken in a trial of the OX40 agonist ivuxolimab. Receptors originate from an adult with an advanced solid tumor such as melanoma, head and neck, liver or kidney cancer. CDR3s include the opening cysteine and the closing phenylalanine or tryptophan. A D gene is named only where the DNA matches it firmly. The listing skips clone size in some rows; elsewhere it reads once, few, many or a size class.

NA,TRBV28,TRBJ2-7,TRBD2,CASSFLAGGYEQYF,TGTGCCAGCAGTTTCCTAGCGGGAGGCTACGAGCAGTACTTC
once,TRBV21-1,TRBJ1-5,NA,CASSKEGGHNQPQHF,TGTGCCAGCAGCAAAGAGGGCGGCCACAATCAGCCCCAGCATTTT
NA,TRBV2,TRBJ2-7,TRBD2,CASRRTSGVYEQYF,TGTGCCAGCAGGCGGACTAGCGGGGTTTACGAGCAGTACTTC
NA,TRBV18,TRBJ1-1,TRBD1,CASLMTGLNTEAFF,TGTGCCAGCTTAATGACAGGGCTTAACACTGAAGCTTTCTTT
NA,TRBV6-6,TRBJ1-6,TRBD1,CASSHGQGGNSPLHF,TGTGCCAGCAGCCACGGACAGGGCGGCAATTCACCCCTCCACTTT
few,TRBV7-8,TRBJ2-5,NA,CASSLRGNRETQYF,TGTGCCAGCAGCTTAAGGGGGAATCGCGAGACCCAGTACTTC
NA,TRBV28,TRBJ2-3,TRBD2,CASRPGTSGRTDTQYF,TGTGCCAGCAGGCCCGGGACTAGCGGGCGCACAGATACGCAGTATTTT
NA,TRBV13,TRBJ1-1,TRBD1,CASSLNRGTEAFF,TGTGCCAGCAGCCTCAACAGGGGCACTGAAGCTTTCTTT
NA,TRBV7-2,TRBJ1-1,NA,CASSPRAQKNTEAFF,TGTGCCAGCAGCCCTCGAGCTCAGAAGAACACTGAAGCTTTCTTT
NA,TRBV7-9,TRBJ2-2,NA,CASSLVGPGTGELFF,TGTGCCAGCAGCTTAGTAGGACCAGGCACCGGGGAGCTGTTTTTT
NA,TRBV6-6,TRBJ2-2,NA,CASCPGGELFF,TGTGCCAGCTGCCCGGGCGGGGAGCTGTTTTTT
NA,TRBV7-6,TRBJ1-1,NA,CASSSTKGNTEAFF,TGTGCCAGCAGTTCCACCAAAGGCAACACTGAAGCTTTCTTT
medium-sized,TRBV4-2,TRBJ1-1,NA,CASSQDRETEAFF,TGTGCCAGCAGCCAAGATAGGGAAACTGAAGCTTTCTTT
NA,TRBV11-3,TRBJ2-3,NA,CASSLDPAADTQYF,TGTGCCAGCAGCCTAGACCCCGCCGCAGATACGCAGTATTTT
NA,TRBV9,TRBJ1-6,NA,CASSTRVNNSPLHF,TGTGCCAGCAGCACCCGGGTCAATAATTCACCCCTCCACTTT
NA,TRBV11-2,TRBJ2-6,TRBD1,CASSTDIDRANGANVLTF,TGTGCCAGCAGCACCGACATCGACAGGGCAAACGGGGCCAACGTCCTGACTTTC
NA,TRBV5-1,TRBJ2-3,TRBD2,CASSRNPSGGTDTQYF,TGCGCCAGCAGCCGCAACCCTAGCGGGGGGACAGATACGCAGTATTTT
NA,TRBV6-1,TRBJ1-4,NA,CASSEAIAWGSNEKLFF,TGTGCCAGCAGTGAAGCAATAGCATGGGGGTCTAATGAAAAACTGTTTTTT
NA,TRBV9,TRBJ1-3,TRBD1,CASSETGGLGNTIYF,TGTGCCAGCAGCGAAACAGGGGGTCTGGGAAACACCATATATTTT
NA,TRBV21-1,TRBJ1-2,NA,CASSKEGLGGYTF,TGTGCCAGCAGCAAAGAGGGTCTGGGGGGCTACACCTTC
NA,TRBV5-1,TRBJ2-3,NA,CASSLLGGPTDTQYF,TGCGCCAGCAGCTTACTAGGGGGGCCCACAGATACGCAGTATTTT
NA,TRBV7-9,TRBJ1-4,TRBD1,CASTPLGDRYSTNEKLFF,TGTGCCAGCACCCCCTTGGGGGACAGATACTCAACTAATGAAAAACTGTTTTTT
NA,TRBV10-3,TRBJ2-1,TRBD2,CAISGLAGGYEQFF,TGTGCCATCAGTGGACTAGCGGGGGGATATGAGCAGTTCTTC
NA,TRBV30,TRBJ1-5,NA,CAWTHEGGEREPQHF,TGTGCCTGGACCCACGAGGGGGGGGAGCGGGAGCCCCAGCATTTT
NA,TRBV7-9,TRBJ2-5,TRBD2,CASSSPPGTSGSRETQYF,TGTGCCAGCAGCTCGCCTCCCGGGACTAGCGGGAGTAGAGAGACCCAGTACTTC
NA,TRBV5-6,TRBJ2-5,TRBD2,CASSLAPSGVQETQYF,TGTGCCAGCAGCTTGGCCCCTAGCGGGGTCCAAGAGACCCAGTACTTC
once,TRBV7-3,TRBJ2-7,TRBD1,CASSLQTGAGEQYF,TGTGCCAGCAGCCTACAGACAGGGGCGGGAGAGCAGTACTTC
NA,TRBV14,TRBJ2-7,NA,CASSQVGGGASPYEQYF,TGTGCCAGCAGCCAAGTAGGGGGGGGTGCGTCCCCCTACGAGCAGTACTTC
once,TRBV7-9,TRBJ2-1,TRBD1,CASSLARGGQGSYNEQFF,TGTGCCAGCAGCTTAGCGCGAGGAGGACAGGGAAGCTACAATGAGCAGTTCTTC
NA,TRBV28,TRBJ1-6,TRBD1,CASSNRDRPTPTLHF,TGTGCCAGCAGTAACAGGGACAGACCTACCCCCACCCTCCACTTT
NA,TRBV6-5,TRBJ2-3,NA,CASSSSRASHRTQYF,TGTGCCAGCAGTTCCAGCCGGGCCTCCCACCGTACGCAGTATTTT
NA,TRBV18,TRBJ1-5,TRBD1,CASSRQGQPQHF,TGTGCCAGCTCGCGACAGGGTCAGCCCCAGCATTTT
NA,TRBV7-9,TRBJ2-1,NA,CASSFYGGTYNEQFF,TGTGCCAGCAGCTTCTACGGGGGAACCTACAATGAGCAGTTCTTC
NA,TRBV7-7,TRBJ1-1,NA,CASIGGDTEAFF,TGTGCCAGCATCGGTGGGGACACTGAAGCTTTCTTT
NA,TRBV4-1,TRBJ2-1,TRBD2,CASSQVGRLAGANEQFF,TGCGCCAGCAGCCAAGTGGGTAGACTAGCGGGAGCTAATGAGCAGTTCTTC
few,TRBV10-3,TRBJ2-5,NA,CAIRPGDLVETQYF,TGTGCCATCAGGCCTGGCGACTTGGTGGAGACCCAGTACTTC
NA,TRBV4-2,TRBJ2-6,TRBD1,CASSLGQGGSGANVLTF,TGTGCCAGCAGCCTTGGACAGGGGGGCTCTGGGGCCAACGTCCTGACTTTC
once,TRBV9,TRBJ1-4,TRBD1,CASGQGEKLFF,TGTGCCAGCGGACAGGGCGAAAAACTGTTTTTT
NA,TRBV19,TRBJ1-2,NA,CASTRDTVNYGYTF,TGTGCCAGTACCAGAGATACAGTTAACTATGGCTACACCTTC
NA,TRBV4-3,TRBJ2-1,TRBD2,CASSQAGGTNYNEQFF,TGCGCCAGCAGCCAAGCGGGGGGTACCAACTACAATGAGCAGTTCTTC
NA,TRBV7-6,TRBJ2-3,NA,CASSLGLPGGTDTQYF,TGTGCCAGCAGCTTAGGGCTCCCCGGGGGCACAGATACGCAGTATTTT
NA,TRBV6-5,TRBJ1-1,NA,CASSTDRYTEAFF,TGTGCCAGCAGTACGGACCGGTACACTGAAGCTTTCTTT
NA,TRBV18,TRBJ1-1,TRBD1,CASSNSGTGGLWTEAFF,TGTGCCAGCTCAAACTCAGGGACAGGGGGCTTATGGACTGAAGCTTTCTTT
NA,TRBV5-4,TRBJ2-1,TRBD2,CASSRGLAYEQFF,TGTGCCAGCAGCCGTGGACTAGCCTATGAGCAGTTCTTC
NA,TRBV7-2,TRBJ1-4,TRBD1,CASAQDSGTVVKLFF,TGTGCCAGCGCACAAGATTCCGGGACAGTGGTAAAACTGTTTTTT
NA,TRBV5-4,TRBJ2-3,TRBD2,CASSLDASGGSTDTQYF,TGTGCCAGCAGCTTGGACGCTAGCGGGGGAAGCACAGATACGCAGTATTTT
NA,TRBV19,TRBJ1-1,NA,CASSPRTIPGTEAFF,TGTGCCAGTAGTCCCAGGACCATCCCGGGCACTGAAGCTTTCTTT
NA,TRBV7-2,TRBJ1-2,TRBD1,CASSLGGQGLNYGYTF,TGTGCCAGCAGCTTAGGTGGACAGGGACTCAACTATGGCTACACCTTC
NA,TRBV6-1,TRBJ2-7,TRBD1,CASSDNGQGYEQYF,TGTGCCAGCAGTGACAACGGACAGGGTTACGAGCAGTACTTC
NA,TRBV28,TRBJ1-1,NA,CASSPGGARAEAFF,TGTGCCAGCAGTCCTGGGGGGGCGCGGGCTGAAGCTTTCTTT
NA,TRBV18,TRBJ1-5,NA,CASFRVGRTNRPQHF,TGTGCCAGCTTCAGGGTAGGCAGGACCAATCGGCCCCAGCATTTT
NA,TRBV7-6,TRBJ2-5,NA,CASSSVGRVEETQYF,TGTGCCAGCAGCTCTGTCGGTAGGGTCGAGGAGACCCAGTACTTC
NA,TRBV25-1,TRBJ2-3,TRBD1,CASSARLGQGTDTQYF,TGTGCCAGCAGTGCCAGACTAGGACAGGGGACAGATACGCAGTATTTT
NA,TRBV19,TRBJ1-2,NA,CASSRRGEDYGYTF,TGTGCCAGTAGTAGAAGGGGTGAAGACTATGGCTACACCTTC